These 28 T cell receptor beta chains originate from one sample sequenced in a study of blood T cell repertoires in COVID-19. Data came from immunoSEQ multiplex PCR; TCRdb stores just in-frame clones and leaves some out. The sample includes approximately 180,000 clones, roughly 88% of them seen just once. The material sequenced was PBMCs or T cells enriched from blood (not recorded which). These receptors all come from a man in his fifties or sixties who had recovered from COVID-19.

V is TRBV5-4 and J is TRBJ2-5; possibly TRBD1 for D (5 bases). V gave up 1 base and J gave up 4 bases, with 17 bases separating them. The germline V gene has CDR1 SGHNT and CDR2 YYREEE (reference sequence). The CDR3 is made up of 16 amino acids. DNA of the CDR3: TGTGCCAGCAGCTTGTCCGTGTTGGGGCTATCAGAGACCCAGTACTTC. It is translated as CASSLSVLGLSETQYF.

V is TRBV5-1 and J is TRBJ2-7; 9 bases line up with TRBD2. CDR1 is SGHRS, CDR2 YFSETQ, per germline. V trimming: 0 bases; J trimming: 3 bases; junction bases outside the gene matches: 4. CDR3 length: 15 amino acids. CDR3 in amino acids: CASSLVAGGFYEQYF. The CDR3 DNA reads as TGCGCCAGCAGCTTGGTTGCGGGGGGGTTCTACGAGCAGTACTTC.

V gene TRBV6-5 combines with J gene TRBJ2-2, with 9 bases lining up with TRBD1. The CDR3 sequence is 15 residues long. V lost 10 bases and J lost 0; bases outside the gene matches: 6. Germline CDR1 MNHEY, CDR2 SVGAGI. The CDR3: CAILGQGANTGELFF. The CDR3 region has the DNA TGTGCCATTTTGGGACAGGGAGCGAACACCGGGGAGCTGTTTTTT.

The chain uses TRBV6-1 and TRBJ1-2; the match to TRBD1 covers 8 bases. CDR1 and CDR2 (germline): MNHNS, SASEGT. Trimming at V came to 2 bases and at J to 3 bases, leaving 5 bases not matched to a gene. The CDR3 is 15 residues long. This CDR3 reads CASSEYGDRHYGYTF. The CDR3 DNA reads TGTGCCAGCAGTGAATATGGGGACAGGCACTATGGCTACACCTTC.

The count of this clone is one. The chain is built from TRBV27 and TRBJ1-5; D gene ambiguous. V lost 0 bases and J lost 4, with 10 bases in between. Looked up from germline, CDR1 is MNHEY and CDR2 is SMNVEV (reference sequence). CDR3 length: 15 residues. CDR3 nucleotides: TGTGCCAGCAGTTTATCGGGCAGCCCAAATCAGCCCCAGCATTTT. It specifies CASSLSGSPNQPQHF.

The chain carries TRBV11-2 and TRBJ2-3; 9 positions agree with TRBD1. The trim removed 3 bases at V and 1 base at J, leaving 8 bases unmatched. The germline V gene has CDR1 SGHAT and CDR2 FQNNGV. The CDR3 totals 17 residues. The CDR3: CASSFWPRDRGTDTQYF. The CDR3 DNA follows: TGTGCCAGCAGCTTTTGGCCCCGGGACAGGGGCACAGATACGCAGTATTTT.

The gene calls are TRBV2 and TRBJ2-7, with TRBD2 as a possible D gene (5 bases). Germline V gene data show CDR1 as SNHLY and CDR2 as FYNNEI. The CDR3 length is 14 residues. The V end lost 5 bases, the J end lost 6 bases, and 17 bases lay between the germline ends. The CDR3 loop is CASSWYVQGGEQYF. CDR3 in DNA: TGTGCCAGCAGTTGGTACGTGCAAGGAGGCGAGCAGTACTTC. The variable domain in full, with the rest retrieved from reference TRBV2 and TRBJ2-7, is EPEVTQTPSHQVTQMGQEVILRCVPISNHLYFYWYRQILGQKVEFLVSFYNNEISEKSEIFDDQFSVERPDGSNFTLKIRSTKLEDSAMYFCASSWYVQGGEQYFGPGTRLTVT.

This clone was seen a few times. Germline and junction disagree at one end, which may indicate a read error. The rearrangement uses TRBV6-1 and TRBJ1-2; a weak D match, TRBD1 (5 bases). The CDR3 consists of 13 residues. CDR1 MNHNS and CDR2 SASEGT come from the germline V gene. The CDR3 sequence: CASSETQVSVTPF. In DNA, the CDR3 is TGTGCCAGCAGTGAGACACAGGTTTCCGTCACACCCTTC.

With respect to this clone: The same CDR3 arises from other DNA sequences in this sample as well. The chain recombines TRBV3-1 (or the pseudogene TRBV3-2) with TRBJ1-5; D is unclear. This CDR3 has 16 amino acids. Deletions cut 3 bases from V and 0 bases from J, with 12 bases between. Germline CDR1 LGHDT, CDR2 YNNKEL (reference sequence). The CDR3 nucleotides read TGTGCCAGCAGCCACGGAACGGGGAATAGCAATCAGCCCCAGCATTTT. Residues: CASSHGTGNSNQPQHF.

The V and J genes are TRBV7-8 and TRBJ2-1, with D maybe TRBD2 (5 bases). The germline gives CDR1 SGHVS, CDR2 FQNEAQ. The CDR3 consists of 12 residues. The germline V and J ends were trimmed by 5 bases and 7 bases, with 9 bases remaining between them. CDR3 protein: CASSRRGNEQFF. The CDR3 DNA reads TGTGCCAGCAGCCGTCGGGGAAATGAGCAGTTCTTC.

The V and J genes are TRBV9 and TRBJ2-1, with 11 bases identical to TRBD2. CDR3 size: 17 residues. From germline, CDR1 is SGDLS and CDR2 YYNGEE. J was trimmed by 0 bases and V by 2 bases; bases with no gene match: 4. CDR3 sequence (DNA): TGTGCCAGCAGCGTGTCTAGCGGGGGGTCCTCCTACAATGAGCAGTTCTTC. Residues: CASSVSSGGSSYNEQFF.

This chain uses TRBV3-1 (or the pseudogene TRBV3-2) with TRBJ1-1, with a tentative D call TRBD1 (6 bases). The CDR3 covers 15 residues. Germline V gives CDR1 LGHDT, CDR2 YNNKEL (reference sequence). With 4 bases removed from V and 2 bases from J, the gap between germline ends came to 14 bases. The CDR3 DNA follows: TGTGCCAGCAGCCGGTTGATAGGGGGAAACACTGAAGCTTTCTTT. It is translated as CASSRLIGGNTEAFF.

The rearrangement links TRBV18 to TRBJ2-3; no clear D gene. Per germline, CDR1 KGHSH and CDR2 LQKENI. There are 17 residues in the CDR3. The ends were cut back, 5 bases at V and 2 bases at J, with 20 bases in the middle. The CDR3 DNA follows: TGTGCCAGCTCAACCCTCGACAAGCCGGTCCCCACAGATACGCAGTATTTT. Protein sequence: CASSTLDKPVPTDTQYF.

The chain joins TRBV12-3 or TRBV12-4 to TRBJ1-5, with a tentative D call TRBD1 (5 bases). The CDR3 is 13 amino acids. The germline V and J ends were trimmed by 6 bases and 10 bases, with 16 bases remaining between them. The CDR3, as DNA: TGTGCCAGCAGCCCCAGGGTGAACTCTCCCCAGCATTTT. Translated, it gives CASSPRVNSPQHF.

The V call is TRBV7-6, the J call TRBJ2-3; TRBD1 might be the D (5 bases). V lost 3 bases and J lost 7, with 8 bases in between. The germline V gene encodes CDR1 SGHVS and CDR2 FNYEAQ. This CDR3 spans 12 amino acids. CDR3 in amino acids: CASSFGANTQYF. CDR3 bases: TGTGCCAGCAGCTTTGGGGCCAATACGCAGTATTTT.

The V call is TRBV11-2, the J call TRBJ2-1, with D tentatively TRBD1 (5 bases). V lost 2 bases and J lost 0, with 14 bases in between. The germline CDR1 and CDR2 sequences are SGHAT and FQNNGV. The CDR3 runs 17 residues. CDR3 coding DNA: TGTGCCAGCAGCTTAAAGGGGCTCCTGGGCTCCTACAATGAGCAGTTCTTC. Its protein product is CASSLKGLLGSYNEQFF.

A single count supports this clone. The V call is TRBV29-1, the J call TRBJ2-2; D remains unclear. Germline lookup yields CDR1 SQVTM and CDR2 ANQGSEA. The ends were cut back, 7 bases at V and 1 base at J, with 16 bases in the middle. The CDR3 consists of 15 residues. The CDR3 here is CSAEATHMNTGELFF. The DNA for the CDR3 is TGCAGCGCAGAGGCAACGCACATGAACACCGGGGAGCTGTTTTTT.

The chain links TRBV5-1 to TRBJ2-7, with D possibly matching TRBD1 (5 bases). Germline V lookup: CDR1 SGHRS, CDR2 YFSETQ. This CDR3 comprises 16 residues. V dropped 5 bases and J dropped 6 bases, with 24 bases sitting between them. CDR3 bases: TGCGCCAGCAGAATCGGTACAGGTCCGGTTTCTGGCGAGCAGTACTTC. The encoded protein is CASRIGTGPVSGEQYF. Based on the CDR3 plus reference TRBV5-1 and TRBJ2-7, the full variable domain is KAGVTQTPRYLIKTRGQQVTLSCSPISGHRSVSWYQQTPGQGLQFLFEYFSETQRNKGNFPGRFSGRQFSNSRSEMNVSTLELGDSALYLCASRIGTGPVSGEQYFGPGTRLTVT.

This rearrangement joins TRBV12-3 or TRBV12-4 to TRBJ1-1, with a possible D match to TRBD1 (5 bases). The CDR3 contains 13 residues. V lost 3 bases and J 4 bases, leaving 9 bases between the germline ends. The CDR3 bases are TGTGCCAGCAGTTTGTTGGGGGGCACTGAAGCTTTCTTT. This codes for CASSLLGGTEAFF.

The gene calls are TRBV6-5 and TRBJ1-3; 7 bases fit TRBD1. From germline, CDR1 is MNHEY and CDR2 SVGAGI. CDR3 length: 15 amino acids. Germline trimming cut 4 bases from V and 2 bases from J; bases unmatched to any gene: 5. The CDR3 here is CASSFDRATGNTIYF. DNA of the CDR3: TGTGCCAGCAGTTTTGACAGGGCGACTGGAAACACCATATATTTT.

The rearrangement links TRBV15 to TRBJ2-7; TRBD1 agrees at 7 bases. Trimming at V came to 3 bases and at J to 5 bases, leaving 4 bases not matched to a gene. This CDR3 region has 13 residues. The germline V gene has CDR1 LNHNV and CDR2 YYDKDF (reference sequence). This CDR3 is CATSRGDSNEQYF. CDR3 DNA sequence: TGTGCCACCAGCAGGGGGGACAGCAACGAGCAGTACTTC.

The rearrangement links TRBV28 to TRBJ2-7, with D perhaps TRBD1 (5 bases). The CDR3 runs to 12 residues. Germline-derived CDR1 and CDR2 are MDHEN and SYDVKM. Trimming took 4 bases from V and 4 from J, leaving 8 bases between them. The CDR3 DNA sequence: TGTGCCAGCAGTTCACAGGAGTACGAGCAGTACTTC. It translates to CASSSQEYEQYF.

V gene TRBV7-2 combines with J gene TRBJ1-1; D is undetermined. Trimming pared 2 bases from V and 1 base from J, leaving 11 bases between. CDR3 size: 15 residues. Germline lookup yields CDR1 SGHTA and CDR2 FQGNSA. The CDR3 DNA follows: TGTGCCAGCAGCTTAAACGCTCTATCGAACACTGAAGCTTTCTTT. Translation: CASSLNALSNTEAFF.

The chain employs TRBV29-1 and TRBJ2-1, with D perhaps matching TRBD2 (5 bases). This CDR3 has 14 amino acids. The ends were cut back, 7 bases at V and 3 bases at J, with 16 bases in the middle. Germline CDR1 SQVTM, CDR2 ANQGSEA. As DNA, the CDR3 is TGCAGCGCCAGGTGGAGCGGTCGCTACAATGAGCAGTTCTTC. Protein: CSARWSGRYNEQFF.

The CDR3 here is CASRRGQGSEQYF. For the CDR3, the DNA is TGTGCCAGCAGGAGGGGACAGGGTTCCGAGCAGTACTTC. J is TRBJ2-7 and V is TRBV6-5, with 9 bases lining up with TRBD1. The J segment lost 6 bases and the V segment lost 6 bases, leaving 6 bases of the junction unmatched. The CDR3 loop spans 13 amino acids. The V gene's germline CDR1 is MNHEY and CDR2 SVGAGI.

V gene TRBV29-1 combines with J gene TRBJ2-4, with D possibly TRBD2 on 6 matching bases. CDR1 and CDR2 from the germline V gene are SQVTM and ANQGSEA. This CDR3 spans 15 amino acids. The V end was cut by 3 bases, the J end by 1 base, with 13 bases between. This chain's CDR3 is CSVEEGPRAKNIQYF. Written as DNA, the CDR3 is TGCAGCGTTGAGGAGGGCCCCCGGGCCAAAAACATTCAGTACTTC.

The rearrangement joins TRBV5-5 to TRBJ1-2, with 7 bases aligning to TRBD1. The CDR3 covers 13 residues. V shed 7 bases, J shed 4 bases, and the junction held 7 bases outside the gene matches. CDR1 SGHKS and CDR2 YYEKEE come from the germline V gene (reference sequence). This CDR3 reads CASSRGEVYGYTF. The DNA of the CDR3 is TGTGCCAGCTCCAGGGGGGAGGTCTATGGCTACACCTTC.

This clone was picked up many times. V gene TRBV29-1 combines with J gene TRBJ2-5, with 8 bases aligning to TRBD2. V shed 7 bases, J shed 5 bases, and the junction held 9 bases outside the gene matches. Germline V lookup: CDR1 SQVTM, CDR2 ANQGSEA. This CDR3 is 13 amino acids long. CDR3 amino acids: CSAIPSGLETQYF. In DNA form, the CDR3 reads TGCAGCGCGATTCCTAGCGGGCTGGAGACCCAGTACTTC.